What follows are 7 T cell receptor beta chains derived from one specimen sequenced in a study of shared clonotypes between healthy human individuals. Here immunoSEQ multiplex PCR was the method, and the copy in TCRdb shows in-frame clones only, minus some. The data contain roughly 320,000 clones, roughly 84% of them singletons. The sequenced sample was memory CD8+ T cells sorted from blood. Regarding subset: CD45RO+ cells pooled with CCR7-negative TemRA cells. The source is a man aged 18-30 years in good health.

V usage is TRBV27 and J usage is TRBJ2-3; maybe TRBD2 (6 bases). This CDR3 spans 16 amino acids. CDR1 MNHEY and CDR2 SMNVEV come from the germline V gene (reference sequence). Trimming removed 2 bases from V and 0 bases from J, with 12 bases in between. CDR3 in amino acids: CASSLVGGLSTDTQYF. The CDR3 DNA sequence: TGTGCCAGCAGTTTAGTGGGAGGCCTTAGCACAGATACGCAGTATTTT.

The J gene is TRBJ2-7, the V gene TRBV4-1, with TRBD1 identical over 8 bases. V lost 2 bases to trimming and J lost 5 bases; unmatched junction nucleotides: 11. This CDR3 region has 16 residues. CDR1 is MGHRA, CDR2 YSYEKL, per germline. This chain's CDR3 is CASSQLFGQGGDEQYF. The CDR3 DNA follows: TGCGCCAGCAGCCAACTATTCGGACAGGGAGGCGACGAGCAGTACTTC.

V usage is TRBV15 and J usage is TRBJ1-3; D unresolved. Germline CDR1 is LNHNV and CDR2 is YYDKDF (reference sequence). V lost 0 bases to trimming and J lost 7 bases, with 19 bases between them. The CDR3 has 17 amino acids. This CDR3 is CATSRDYGEAGLNTIYF. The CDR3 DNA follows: TGTGCCACCAGCAGAGATTACGGGGAAGCAGGCTTGAACACCATATATTTT.

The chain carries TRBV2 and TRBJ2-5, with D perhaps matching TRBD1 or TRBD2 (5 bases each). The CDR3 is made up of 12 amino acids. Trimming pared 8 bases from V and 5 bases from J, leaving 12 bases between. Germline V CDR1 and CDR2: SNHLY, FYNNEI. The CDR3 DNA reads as TGTGCCAGCCGAATTGGGACCGAGACCCAGTACTTC. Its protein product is CASRIGTETQYF.

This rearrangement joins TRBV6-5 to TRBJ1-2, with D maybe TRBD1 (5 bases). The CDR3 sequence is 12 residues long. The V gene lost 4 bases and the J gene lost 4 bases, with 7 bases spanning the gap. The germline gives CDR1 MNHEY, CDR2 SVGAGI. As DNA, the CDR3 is TGTGCCAGCAGTTCAGGGCTCTATGGCTACACCTTC. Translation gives CASSSGLYGYTF.

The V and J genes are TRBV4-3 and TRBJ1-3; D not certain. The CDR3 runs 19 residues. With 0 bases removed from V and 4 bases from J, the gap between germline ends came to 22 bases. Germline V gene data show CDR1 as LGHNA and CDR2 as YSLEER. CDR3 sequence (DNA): TGCGCCAGCAGCCAAGATCCGTCAATTGGAAGTAACTTAGGAAACACCATATATTTT. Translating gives CASSQDPSIGSNLGNTIYF.

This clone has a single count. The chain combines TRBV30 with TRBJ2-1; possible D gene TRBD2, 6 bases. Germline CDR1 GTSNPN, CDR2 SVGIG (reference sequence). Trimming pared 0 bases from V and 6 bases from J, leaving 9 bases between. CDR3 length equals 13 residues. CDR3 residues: CAWSVSAGNEQFF. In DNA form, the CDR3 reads TGTGCCTGGAGTGTATCAGCGGGCAATGAGCAGTTCTTC.